The TCR beta chain under discussion was sequenced for a study of Graves' ophthalmopathy and Graves' hyperthyroidism. Study-level results: The majority of expanded thyroid clonotypes above 0.001 frequency also occurred in blood. Predictions made by the model for ophthalmopathy progression reached roughly 64% sensitivity and around 72% specificity.

The CDR3 runs 11 residues. Germline V lookup: CDR1 SQVTM, CDR2 ANQGSEA. V shed 6 bases and J shed 6 bases, with 11 bases lying between them. This clonotype was recorded at least ten times. Its antigen is not known. Ages of hyperthyroidism patients ran from 18 to 65, and their diagnoses were new, under 2 months' duration. Thyroid ultrasound, orbital computed tomography, TRAb, serum thyroxine and clinical symptoms formed the basis of diagnosis. Amplification of the TCR beta CDR3 regions used RNA transcripts (as template). HTBI primers primed a first-round RT-PCR, and a second-round multiplex PCR followed. One entry per CDR3 protein results from TCRdb running MiXCR on the multiplex PCR reads. The sample holds 900,000 to 1,200,000 distinct CDR3 sequences, less than 45% seen once.

The receptor was isolated from an adult man with Graves' hyperthyroidism. The J gene is TRBJ1-1, the V gene TRBV29-1; perhaps TRBD1 as D (5 bases). Sequenced input: peripheral blood or thyroid tissue (not recorded which). The CDR3 region has the DNA TGCAGCGTCGCAGACAGTCCTGAAGCTTTCTTT. The encoded protein is CSVADSPEAFF.